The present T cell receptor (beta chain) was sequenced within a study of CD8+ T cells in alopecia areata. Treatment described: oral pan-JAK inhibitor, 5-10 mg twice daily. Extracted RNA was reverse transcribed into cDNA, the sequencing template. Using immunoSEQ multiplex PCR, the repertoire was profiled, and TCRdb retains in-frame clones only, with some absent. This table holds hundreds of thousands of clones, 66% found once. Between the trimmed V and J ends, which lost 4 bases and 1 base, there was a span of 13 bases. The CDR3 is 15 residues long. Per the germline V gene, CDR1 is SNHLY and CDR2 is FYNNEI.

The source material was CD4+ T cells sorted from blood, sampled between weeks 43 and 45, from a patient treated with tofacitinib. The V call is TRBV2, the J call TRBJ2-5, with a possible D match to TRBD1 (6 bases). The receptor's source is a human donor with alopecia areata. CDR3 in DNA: TGTGCCAGCAGTGGGGCCGGCAGGGGCCAAGAGACCCAGTACTTC. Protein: CASSGAGRGQETQYF.